A selection of T cell receptor beta chains follows, all from one sample in a study of shared clonotypes between healthy human individuals. TCRdb keeps only in-frame clones here, not all; method: immunoSEQ multiplex PCR. The table has around 2.1 million clones, approximately 94% seen once. Sequencing used naive CD4+ T cells sorted from blood. These receptors were obtained from a man between 18 and 35 years old in good health. The CDR3 runs from the conserved cysteine through the conserved F or W. Fields, in order: CDR3 DNA, CDR3 protein, D gene, V gene, clone size, J gene. The D gene is left open where the match is weak. Clone size is shown for a subset of rows, as once, few, many or a class of expanded clone.

CDR3nt: TGCGCCAGCAGCTTGAGGGCCGGCGGAGAGACCCAGTACTTC; CDR3aa: CASSLRAGGETQYF; d_gene: .; v_gene: TRBV5-1; abundance: .; j_gene: TRBJ2-5
CDR3nt: TGTGCCAGCAGTTTAAGGGATCTACGCGATCTTGGTGGCTACACCTTC; CDR3aa: CASSLRDLRDLGGYTF; d_gene: .; v_gene: TRBV27; abundance: .; j_gene: TRBJ1-2
CDR3nt: TGTGCCAGCAGCGAGGGGGGTCATAGCAATCAGCCCCAGCATTTT; CDR3aa: CASSEGGHSNQPQHF; d_gene: .; v_gene: TRBV9; abundance: .; j_gene: TRBJ1-5
CDR3nt: TGTGCCAGCAGTTCGGGACAGGGGCGAACCTACAATGAGCAGTTCTTC; CDR3aa: CASSSGQGRTYNEQFF; d_gene: TRBD1; v_gene: TRBV7-9; abundance: .; j_gene: TRBJ2-1
CDR3nt: TGTGCCAGCAGCTTAGCGGTCCAGGGGAACGAGCAGTACTTC; CDR3aa: CASSLAVQGNEQYF; d_gene: .; v_gene: TRBV7-8; abundance: once; j_gene: TRBJ2-7
CDR3nt: TGCAGCGTGGGTCGGGGGACAAGGAGCTACGAGCAGTACTTC; CDR3aa: CSVGRGTRSYEQYF; d_gene: .; v_gene: TRBV29-1; abundance: .; j_gene: TRBJ2-7
CDR3nt: TGTGCCAGTAGTATAGGTGGACAGGGCACAGATACGCAGTATTTT; CDR3aa: CASSIGGQGTDTQYF; d_gene: TRBD1; v_gene: TRBV19; abundance: .; j_gene: TRBJ2-3
CDR3nt: TGTGCCAGCTCATCCAAAGAGACCCAGTACTTC; CDR3aa: CASSSKETQYF; d_gene: .; v_gene: TRBV18; abundance: .; j_gene: TRBJ2-5
CDR3nt: TGTGCCAGCAGTGCAGGGGATCGGACGTCCTACGAGCAGTACTTC; CDR3aa: CASSAGDRTSYEQYF; d_gene: .; v_gene: TRBV28; abundance: .; j_gene: TRBJ2-7
CDR3nt: TGTGCCAGCAGCCTCGACAGGGTAAATGGCTACACCTTC; CDR3aa: CASSLDRVNGYTF; d_gene: TRBD1; v_gene: TRBV7-2; abundance: .; j_gene: TRBJ1-2
CDR3nt: TGTGCCAGCAGCTCGACCGACAGGGTGGAGACCCAGTACTTC; CDR3aa: CASSSTDRVETQYF; d_gene: TRBD1; v_gene: TRBV5-4; abundance: .; j_gene: TRBJ2-5
CDR3nt: TGCAGCGTCAGCGATAGGGGGCTCGGGGAAAAACTGTTTTTT; CDR3aa: CSVSDRGLGEKLFF; d_gene: TRBD1; v_gene: TRBV29-1; abundance: once; j_gene: TRBJ1-4
CDR3nt: TGCGCCAGCAGCCGGACACAGGGGTCCGAGCAGTACTTC; CDR3aa: CASSRTQGSEQYF; d_gene: TRBD1; v_gene: TRBV5-1; abundance: .; j_gene: TRBJ2-7
CDR3nt: TGTGCCAGCAGCTTAGTATCAGGACAGGGGGCGGCCTACGAGCAGTACTTC; CDR3aa: CASSLVSGQGAAYEQYF; d_gene: TRBD1; v_gene: TRBV7-2; abundance: .; j_gene: TRBJ2-7
CDR3nt: TGTGCCACCAGCAGAGCTCCGGGACTAGCGGGCCTCTTGTCGGGTAATGAGCAGTTCTTC; CDR3aa: CATSRAPGLAGLLSGNEQFF; d_gene: TRBD2; v_gene: TRBV15; abundance: .; j_gene: TRBJ2-1
CDR3nt: TGTGCCAGCAGCTTAGAGCCTCGTCAAAGTTACGAGCAGTACTTC; CDR3aa: CASSLEPRQSYEQYF; d_gene: .; v_gene: TRBV11-2; abundance: .; j_gene: TRBJ2-7
CDR3nt: TGTGCCAGTAGCCCGGACAGGGTGAACACTGAAGCTTTCTTT; CDR3aa: CASSPDRVNTEAFF; d_gene: TRBD1; v_gene: TRBV19; abundance: .; j_gene: TRBJ1-1
CDR3nt: TGTGCCAGCTCGACCAGGGCTAGCGGGAGCTTACTAGCCAAAAACATTCAGTACTTC; CDR3aa: CASSTRASGSLLAKNIQYF; d_gene: TRBD2; v_gene: TRBV18; abundance: .; j_gene: TRBJ2-4
CDR3nt: TGTGCCAGTAGCCGGGACAGTTACTACGAGCAGTACTTC; CDR3aa: CASSRDSYYEQYF; d_gene: TRBD1; v_gene: TRBV19; abundance: few; j_gene: TRBJ2-7